A single sample gave rise to the 9 T cell receptor beta chains below, sequenced in a study of blood T cell repertoires in COVID-19. Measured with immunoSEQ multiplex PCR; TCRdb has only the in-frame clones, and not every one. The sample has 300,000 or so clones; 87% are singletons. What was sequenced was peripheral blood. The receptors stem from a woman between 45 and 60 years old who had recovered from COVID-19.

This chain connects TRBV19 to TRBJ2-5; a possible D gene is TRBD1 (6 bases). CDR1 and CDR2 from the germline V gene are LNHDA and SQIVND (reference sequence). Trimming took off 4 bases at V and 6 bases at J, with 12 bases between the two ends. The CDR3 is 13 amino acids. CDR3 region: CASSKGGDQTQYF. The CDR3 DNA follows: TGTGCCAGTAGTAAAGGGGGAGATCAGACCCAGTACTTC.

This clone was counted once. V gene TRBV6-5 combines with J gene TRBJ1-2; 11 positions agree with TRBD1. Germline loops: CDR1 MNHEY, CDR2 SVGAGI. The CDR3 is 15 amino acids. After removal of 2 bases from V and 6 bases from J, the junction contained 5 bases not matched to a gene. This CDR3 reads CASSYRTGGPNGYTF. DNA for the CDR3: TGTGCCAGCAGTTACAGGACAGGGGGCCCGAATGGCTACACCTTC.

The chain recombines TRBV24-1 with TRBJ2-1; D might be TRBD2 (5 bases). Germline V gives CDR1 KGHDR, CDR2 SFDVKD. V gave up 7 bases and J gave up 9 bases, with 21 bases separating them. The CDR3 is made up of 15 amino acids. The CDR3 region is CATSSGGLTRIEQFF. In nucleotides, the CDR3 is TGTGCCACCAGCAGCGGTGGCCTGACCAGGATTGAGCAGTTCTTC.

V and J are TRBV18 and TRBJ2-1; 15 positions agree with TRBD2. The CDR3 length is 18 residues. Germline CDR1 reads KGHSH; CDR2 reads LQKENI. With V trimmed by 3 bases and J by 3 bases, 6 bases remained unmatched. CDR3 region: CASSPMGLAGGVYNEQFF. The DNA of the CDR3 is TGTGCCAGCTCACCCATGGGACTAGCGGGGGGAGTCTACAATGAGCAGTTCTTC.

The rearrangement links TRBV28 to TRBJ1-4; TRBD1 aligns across 8 bases. V lost 3 bases and J lost 6; bases outside the gene matches: 6. The CDR3 spans 15 residues. Germline CDR1 reads MDHEN; CDR2 reads SYDVKM. The CDR3 DNA is TGTGCCAGCAGTTTTCTGGGACAGGAGGATGAAAAACTGTTTTTT. Translation: CASSFLGQEDEKLFF.

This chain uses TRBV6-1 with TRBJ2-5, with TRBD1 matching over 10 bases. CDR1 and CDR2 (germline): MNHNS, SASEGT. This CDR3 comprises 15 residues. V lost 3 bases and J lost 5; bases outside the gene matches: 6. DNA of the CDR3: TGTGCCAGCAGTGAGGGGACAGGGGTCGAGGAGACCCAGTACTTC. The encoded protein is CASSEGTGVEETQYF.

This clone was observed once. The chain joins TRBV7-2 to TRBJ2-7; TRBD2 is a possible D gene (5 bases). Trimming left V 2 bases short and J 5 bases short, with 7 bases between. CDR3 length: 12 amino acids. The germline CDR1 and CDR2 sequences are SGHTA and FQGNSA. CDR3 coding DNA: TGTGCCAGCAGCTTATTCGGGGACGAGCAGTACTTC. It translates to CASSLFGDEQYF.

The CDR3 region has the DNA TGTGCCAGCAGTGAGGCGCGGGCTGGGGGCTGGTATGGCTACACCTTC. Its translation: CASSEARAGGWYGYTF. The genes are TRBV6-1 and TRBJ1-2, with a weak D call TRBD1 (6 bases). Germline CDR1 is MNHNS and CDR2 is SASEGT. V was clipped by 3 bases and J by 5 bases, with 19 bases between them. This CDR3 is built from 16 residues.

The rearrangement uses TRBV10-3 and TRBJ1-1; 11 bases agree with TRBD1. This CDR3 has 15 amino acids. V lost 0 bases and J lost 4; bases outside the gene matches: 1. Germline lookup yields CDR1 ENHRY and CDR2 SYGVKD. The CDR3 bases are TGTGCCATCAGTGAGTCCGGGACAGGGGGCACTGAAGCTTTCTTT. Its protein is CAISESGTGGTEAFF.